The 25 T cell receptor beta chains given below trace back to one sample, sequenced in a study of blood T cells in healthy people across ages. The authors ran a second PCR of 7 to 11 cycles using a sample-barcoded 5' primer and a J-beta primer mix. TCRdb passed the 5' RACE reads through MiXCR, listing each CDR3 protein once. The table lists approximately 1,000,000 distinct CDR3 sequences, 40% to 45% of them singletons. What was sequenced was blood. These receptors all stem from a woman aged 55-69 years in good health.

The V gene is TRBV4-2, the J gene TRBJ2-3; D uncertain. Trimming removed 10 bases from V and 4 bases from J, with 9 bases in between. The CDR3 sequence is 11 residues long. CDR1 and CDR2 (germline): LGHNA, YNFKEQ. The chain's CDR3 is CATKDSDTQYF. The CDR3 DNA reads TGTGCCACTAAGGATTCAGATACGCAGTATTTT.

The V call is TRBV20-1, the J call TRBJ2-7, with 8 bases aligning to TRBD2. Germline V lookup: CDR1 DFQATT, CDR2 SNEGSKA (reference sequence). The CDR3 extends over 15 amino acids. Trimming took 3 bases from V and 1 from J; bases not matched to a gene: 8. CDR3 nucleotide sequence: TGCAGTGCTAGGCCCTTGCGGGAGGCATCCTACGAGCAGTACTTC. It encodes CSARPLREASYEQYF.

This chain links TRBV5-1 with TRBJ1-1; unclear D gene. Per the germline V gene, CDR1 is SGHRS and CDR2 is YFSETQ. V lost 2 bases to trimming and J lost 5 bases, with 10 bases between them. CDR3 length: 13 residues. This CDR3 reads CASSFRAETEAFF. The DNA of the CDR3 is TGCGCCAGCAGCTTTAGGGCAGAAACTGAAGCTTTCTTT.

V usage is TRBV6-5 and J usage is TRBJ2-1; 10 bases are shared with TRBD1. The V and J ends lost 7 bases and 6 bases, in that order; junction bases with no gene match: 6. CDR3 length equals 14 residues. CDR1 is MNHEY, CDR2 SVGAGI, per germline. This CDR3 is CASNLGTGVNEQFF. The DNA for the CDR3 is TGTGCCAGCAACCTCGGGACAGGGGTCAATGAGCAGTTCTTC.

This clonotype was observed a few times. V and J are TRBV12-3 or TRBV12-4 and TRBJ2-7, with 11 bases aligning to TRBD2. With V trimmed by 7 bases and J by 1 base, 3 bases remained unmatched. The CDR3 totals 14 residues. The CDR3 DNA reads TGTGCCAGCAAACTAGCGGGAGAGTCCTACGAGCAGTACTTC. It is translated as CASKLAGESYEQYF.

The CDR3 is CASSASRQGFTDTQYF. In DNA form, the CDR3 reads TGTGCCAGCAGTGCCAGCCGACAGGGTTTCACAGATACGCAGTATTTT. The gene calls are TRBV2 and TRBJ2-3; 7 bases are shared with TRBD1. The germline V gene encodes CDR1 SNHLY and CDR2 FYNNEI. The CDR3 length is 16 residues. The V segment lost 4 bases and the J segment 2 bases; nucleotides outside the gene matches: 9.

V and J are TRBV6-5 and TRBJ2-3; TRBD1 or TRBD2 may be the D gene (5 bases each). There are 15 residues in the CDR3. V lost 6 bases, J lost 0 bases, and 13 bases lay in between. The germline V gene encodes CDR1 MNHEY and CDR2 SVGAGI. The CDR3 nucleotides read TGTGCCAGCAGCGTGAGTTGGGGGAGCACAGATACGCAGTATTTT. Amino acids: CASSVSWGSTDTQYF.

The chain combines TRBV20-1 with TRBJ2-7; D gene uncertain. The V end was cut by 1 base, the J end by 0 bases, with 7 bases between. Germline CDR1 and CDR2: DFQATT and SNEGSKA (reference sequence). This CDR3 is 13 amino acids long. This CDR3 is CSARAGTSYEQYF. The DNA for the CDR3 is TGCAGTGCTAGAGCGGGTACCTCCTACGAGCAGTACTTC.

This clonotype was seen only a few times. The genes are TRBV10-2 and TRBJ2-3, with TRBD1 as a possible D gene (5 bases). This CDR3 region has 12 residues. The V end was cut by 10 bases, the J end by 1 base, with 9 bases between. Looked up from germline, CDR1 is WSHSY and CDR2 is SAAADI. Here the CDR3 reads CATVQGTDTQYF. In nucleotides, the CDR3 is TGCGCCACCGTACAGGGCACAGATACGCAGTATTTT.

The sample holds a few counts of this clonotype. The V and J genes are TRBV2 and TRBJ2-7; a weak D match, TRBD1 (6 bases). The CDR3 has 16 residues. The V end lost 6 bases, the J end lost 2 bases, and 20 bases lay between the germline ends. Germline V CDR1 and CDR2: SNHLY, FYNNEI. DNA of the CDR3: TGTGCCAGCAGAGAACAGGGTGCGTCGGGTCCCTACGAGCAGTACTTC. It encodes CASREQGASGPYEQYF.

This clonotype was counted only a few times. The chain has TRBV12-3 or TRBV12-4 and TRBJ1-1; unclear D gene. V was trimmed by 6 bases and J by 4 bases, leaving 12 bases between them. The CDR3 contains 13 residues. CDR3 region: CASSPSRGTEAFF. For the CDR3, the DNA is TGTGCCAGCAGCCCCTCCCGGGGCACTGAAGCTTTCTTT.

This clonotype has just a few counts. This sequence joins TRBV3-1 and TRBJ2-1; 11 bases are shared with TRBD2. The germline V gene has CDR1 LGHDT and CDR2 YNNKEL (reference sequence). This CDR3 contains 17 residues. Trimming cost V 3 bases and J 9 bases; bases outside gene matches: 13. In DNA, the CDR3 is TGTGCCAGCAGCCAGGAAAAACTAGCGGGAGTTCCGGGTGAGCAGTTCTTC. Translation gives CASSQEKLAGVPGEQFF.

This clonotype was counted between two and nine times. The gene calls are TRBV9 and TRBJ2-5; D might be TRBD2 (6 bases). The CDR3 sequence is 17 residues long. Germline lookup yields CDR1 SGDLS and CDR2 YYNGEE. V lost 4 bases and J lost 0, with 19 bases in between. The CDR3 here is CASSRRPAGRNQETQYF. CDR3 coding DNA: TGTGCCAGCAGCCGCCGCCCAGCGGGTAGGAACCAAGAGACCCAGTACTTC.

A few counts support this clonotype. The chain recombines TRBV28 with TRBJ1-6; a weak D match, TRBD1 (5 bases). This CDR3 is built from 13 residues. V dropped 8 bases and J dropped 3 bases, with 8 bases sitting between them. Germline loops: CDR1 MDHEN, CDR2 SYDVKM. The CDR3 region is CASDDSYNSPLHF. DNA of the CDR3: TGTGCCAGCGATGACAGCTATAATTCACCCCTCCACTTT.

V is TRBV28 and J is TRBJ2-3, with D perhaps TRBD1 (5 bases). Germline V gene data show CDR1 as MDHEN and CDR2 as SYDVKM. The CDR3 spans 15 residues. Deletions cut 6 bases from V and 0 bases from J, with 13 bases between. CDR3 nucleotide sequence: TGTGCCAGCAGCTCGACAGCGAATAGCACAGATACGCAGTATTTT. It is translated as CASSSTANSTDTQYF.

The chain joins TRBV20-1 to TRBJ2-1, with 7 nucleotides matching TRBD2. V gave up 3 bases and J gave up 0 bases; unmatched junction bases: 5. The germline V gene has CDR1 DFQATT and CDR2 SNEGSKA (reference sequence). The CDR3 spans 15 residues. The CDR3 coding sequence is TGCAGTGCTAGTGGTCTAGCGGTCTCCTACAATGAGCAGTTCTTC. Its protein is CSASGLAVSYNEQFF.

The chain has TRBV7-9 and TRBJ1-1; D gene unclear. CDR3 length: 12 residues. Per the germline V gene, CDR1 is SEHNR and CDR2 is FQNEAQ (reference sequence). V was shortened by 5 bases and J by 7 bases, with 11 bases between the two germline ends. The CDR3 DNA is TGTGCCAGCAGCATGCGCATATATGAAGCTTTCTTT. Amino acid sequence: CASSMRIYEAFF.

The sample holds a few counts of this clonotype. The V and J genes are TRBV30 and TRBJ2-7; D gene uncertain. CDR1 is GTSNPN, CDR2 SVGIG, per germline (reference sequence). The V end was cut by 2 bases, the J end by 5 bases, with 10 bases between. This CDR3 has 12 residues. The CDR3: CAWSRSRHEQYF. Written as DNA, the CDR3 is TGTGCCTGGAGTCGATCCCGTCACGAGCAGTACTTC.

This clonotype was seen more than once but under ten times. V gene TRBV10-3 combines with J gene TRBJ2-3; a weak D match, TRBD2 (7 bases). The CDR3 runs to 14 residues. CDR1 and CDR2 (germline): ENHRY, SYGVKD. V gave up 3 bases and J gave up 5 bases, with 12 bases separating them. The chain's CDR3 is CAISEGGGKDTQYF. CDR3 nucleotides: TGTGCCATCAGTGAAGGGGGAGGGAAAGATACGCAGTATTTT.

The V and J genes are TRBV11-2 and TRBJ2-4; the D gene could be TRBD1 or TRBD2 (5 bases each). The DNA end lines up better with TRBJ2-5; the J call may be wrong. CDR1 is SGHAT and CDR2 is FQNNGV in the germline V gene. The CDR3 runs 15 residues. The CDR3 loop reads CASSPLGAQGETQYF. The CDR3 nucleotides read TGTGCCAGCAGTCCACTCGGGGCGCAGGGAGAGACCCAGTACTTC.

This CDR3 reads CASSQKIEGNEQFF. The CDR3 DNA is TGTGCCAGCAGCCAAAAGATAGAGGGGAATGAGCAGTTCTTC. The chain joins TRBV4-2 to TRBJ2-1, with D perhaps assigned TRBD1 or TRBD2 (5 bases each). Trimming removed 2 bases from V and 7 bases from J, with 12 bases in between. CDR1 is LGHNA, CDR2 YNFKEQ, per germline. The CDR3 contains 14 residues.

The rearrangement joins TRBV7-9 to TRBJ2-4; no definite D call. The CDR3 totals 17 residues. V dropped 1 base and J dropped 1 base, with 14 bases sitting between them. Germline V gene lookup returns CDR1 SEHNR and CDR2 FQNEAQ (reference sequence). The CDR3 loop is CASSLGIWQIAKNIQYF. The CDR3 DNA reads TGTGCCAGCAGCTTAGGAATATGGCAGATCGCCAAAAACATTCAGTACTTC.

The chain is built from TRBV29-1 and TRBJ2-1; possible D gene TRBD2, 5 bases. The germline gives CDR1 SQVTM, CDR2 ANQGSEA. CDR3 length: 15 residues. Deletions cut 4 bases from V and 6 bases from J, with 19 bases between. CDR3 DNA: TGCAGCGTTGGGTGGCGGGCCCTTCGGGGCAATGAGCAGTTCTTC. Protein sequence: CSVGWRALRGNEQFF.

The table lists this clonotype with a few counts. CDR3: CASSTSGNNEQYF. As DNA, the CDR3 is TGCGCCAGCAGCACTAGCGGGAATAACGAGCAGTACTTC. The chain joins TRBV10-2 to TRBJ2-5; 10 nucleotides line up with TRBD2. The end of the DNA aligns better with TRBJ2-7, so the J call may be wrong. Germline CDR1 is WSHSY and CDR2 is SAAADI. This CDR3 contains 13 residues.

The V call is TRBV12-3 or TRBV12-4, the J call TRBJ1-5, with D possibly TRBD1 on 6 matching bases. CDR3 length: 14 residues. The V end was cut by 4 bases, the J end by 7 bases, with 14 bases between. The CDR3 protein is CASSWGQRNQPQHF. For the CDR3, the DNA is TGTGCCAGCAGTTGGGGGCAAAGAAACCAGCCCCAGCATTTT.